A selection of T cell receptor beta chains follows, all from one sample in a study of beta chain features in type 1 diabetes. Profiled with immunoSEQ multiplex PCR; TCRdb holds only in-frame clones, not every one. The table lists around 200,000 clones, 10% to 15% of them singletons. The source material was central memory CD4+ T cells from blood. The source is a young woman in good health. Both conserved end residues are part of each CDR3. A D gene is named only where the DNA matches it firmly. Clone size is given for some rows only: seen once, a few or many times, or a class if the clone is expanded.

clone_size j_call v_call d_call cdr3_nt cdr3_aa
- TRBJ1-1 TRBV29-1 - TGCAGCGCCGCCCAACGGGGTGAAGCTTTCTTT CSAAQRGEAFF
few TRBJ2-5 TRBV2 - TGTGCCAGCAGTGGAGTCAGGGCAGAGACCCAGTACTTC CASSGVRAETQYF
few TRBJ1-1 TRBV6-4 - TGTGCCAGCAGTGAACAGGCCAACACTGAAGCTTTCTTT CASSEQANTEAFF
many TRBJ2-6 TRBV4-3 - TGCGCCAGCAGCCAACAGGGGGGGGCCAACGTCCTGACTTTC CASSQQGGANVLTF
few TRBJ2-1 TRBV4-3 TRBD1 TGCGCCAGCAGCCTTAACAGGGGCAAAAAAGAGTTCTTC CASSLNRGKKEFF
- TRBJ1-4 TRBV7-9 - TGTGCCAGCAGCTCGACTTCTTCCCGGGCTAATGAAAAACTGTTTTTT CASSSTSSRANEKLFF
- TRBJ2-7 TRBV18 TRBD2 TGTGCCAGCTCCCCTATAGCGGGAGGGCCAAGGGGCGAGCAGTACTTC CASSPIAGGPRGEQYF
few TRBJ2-5 TRBV7-2 TRBD2 TGTGCCAGCAGCTCGGGGACTAGCGGGAGGGCCTCTGAGACCCAGTACTTC CASSSGTSGRASETQYF
- TRBJ2-5 TRBV7-2 - TGTGCCAGCAGCTTCACCTCCGGTGTTAAAGAGACCCAGTACTTC CASSFTSGVKETQYF
- TRBJ1-3 TRBV15 TRBD1 TGTGCCACCAGCAGACGGGACAGCTACTCTGGAAACACCATATATTTT CATSRRDSYSGNTIYF
- TRBJ1-1 TRBV29-1 TRBD1 TGCAGCGCGATAAGGACAGGGGAGGCCACTGAAGCTTTCTTT CSAIRTGEATEAFF
- TRBJ1-1 TRBV28 - TGTGCCAGCAGTGGCGCCCGGTGGAGCACTGAAGCTTTCTTT CASSGARWSTEAFF
few TRBJ2-5 TRBV30 TRBD2 TGTGCCGCCCCGATAGCGGGAGGAGAGACCCAGTACTTC CAAPIAGGETQYF
- TRBJ1-1 TRBV29-1 TRBD1 TGCAGCGTTGCGGCACAGGGGGGGATGAACACTGAAGCTTTCTTT CSVAAQGGMNTEAFF
- TRBJ2-1 TRBV7-2 TRBD1 TGTGCCAGCAGTCAAAAAGGACAGGGACAATACAATGAGCAGTTCTTC CASSQKGQGQYNEQFF
- TRBJ1-5 TRBV6-1 TRBD1 TGTGCCAGCACCAAGGCAGGGGGTAATCAGCCCCAGCATTTT CASTKAGGNQPQHF
- TRBJ2-7 TRBV6-5 - TGTGCCACCTCCGAGGTAGCCCCCACTTGGTACGAGCAGTACTTC CATSEVAPTWYEQYF
- TRBJ1-2 TRBV29-1 TRBD1 TGCAGCGTTGCCCCAGGGGGCTCCCCCTATGGCTACACCTTC CSVAPGGSPYGYTF
few TRBJ2-3 TRBV2 TRBD2 TGTGCCAGCAGGCGGACTAGCGGGACCTCTAGCACAGATACGCAGTATTTT CASRRTSGTSSTDTQYF
few TRBJ2-1 TRBV29-1 TRBD2 TGCAGCGTCCACCCGGGACTAGCGGGAGGAAAGCAGTTCTTC CSVHPGLAGGKQFF
- TRBJ2-1 TRBV4-1 TRBD2 TGCGCCAGCAGCCAAGATCGGAGGGCGGGAGGGCCTCCGCGGGTCAATGAGCAGTTCTTC CASSQDRRAGGPPRVNEQFF
few TRBJ1-3 TRBV30 - TGTGCCTGGAGTGCGACAGCTTACTCTGGAAACACCATATATTTT CAWSATAYSGNTIYF
- TRBJ2-5 TRBV7-8 TRBD1 TGTGCCAGCAGCTTAGTGGCTCAGGGGGCTTTGGAGACCCAGTACTTC CASSLVAQGALETQYF
- TRBJ2-5 TRBV6-5 TRBD2 TGTGCCAGCATTCGGACTAGCGGGAGTACAGAGACCCAGTACTTC CASIRTSGSTETQYF
few TRBJ1-2 TRBV27 - TGTGCCAGCAGTTTATCTGCGGCGGCAGGGACTTTGTATGGCTACACCTTC CASSLSAAAGTLYGYTF
- TRBJ1-1 TRBV7-3 - TGTGCCAGCAGCTTACAGAAGAACACTGAAGCTTTCTTT CASSLQKNTEAFF
few TRBJ2-3 TRBV5-1 TRBD1 TGCGCCAGCAGCTTGGGCGCAGGGGGCGCAGATACGCAGTATTTT CASSLGAGGADTQYF
few TRBJ1-2 TRBV5-5 - TGTGCCAGCAGCTTAACAGCTAACTATGGCTACACCTTC CASSLTANYGYTF
- TRBJ2-1 TRBV7-2 - TGTGCCAGCAGCACCCGACAGGGAGGCAGCTACAATGAGCAGTTCTTC CASSTRQGGSYNEQFF
few TRBJ2-1 TRBV7-6 - TGTGCCAGCAGCCCTGGGACTTACAATGAGCAGTTCTTC CASSPGTYNEQFF
few TRBJ2-7 TRBV7-3 TRBD2 TGTGCCAGCAGCCTGACTAGCGGGGGCTCCTACGAGCAGTACTTC CASSLTSGGSYEQYF
few TRBJ1-2 TRBV28 - TGTGACTTGATTGGGGACAACCATAACTATGGCTACACCTTC CDLIGDNHNYGYTF
few TRBJ1-3 TRBV4-2 - TGTGCCAGCAGCCAAGAGCGTTACTCTGGAAACACCATATATTTT CASSQERYSGNTIYF
few TRBJ1-1 TRBV19 - TGTGCCAGTGCGGTCACGGTAGTTATGAACACTGAAGCTTTCTTT CASAVTVVMNTEAFF
- TRBJ2-6 TRBV11-2 TRBD1 TGTGCCAGCAGCACACACAGGGGGGATCGGGCTGGGGCCAACGTCCTGACTTTC CASSTHRGDRAGANVLTF
- TRBJ2-5 TRBV6-5 TRBD1 TGTGCCAGCAGTTTGGGTGGACAGGCAGGGGAAGAGACCCAGTACTTC CASSLGGQAGEETQYF
- TRBJ2-7 TRBV29-1 - TGCAGCATGGTCGTGGGAGTCGAGCAGTACTTC CSMVVGVEQYF
few TRBJ1-1 TRBV28 - TGTGCCAGCAGTTTCAAGGGGATGAACACTGAAGCTTTCTTT CASSFKGMNTEAFF
few TRBJ2-7 TRBV18 TRBD1 TGTGCCAGCTCACCAATGTCAGGGGGCGCGTATCCCTACGAGCAGTACTTC CASSPMSGGAYPYEQYF
- TRBJ1-5 TRBV7-9 - TGTGCCAGCAGCGACGAAGAGACAGGTTGGGGTCAGCCCCAGCATTTT CASSDEETGWGQPQHF